This T cell receptor beta chain was documented in a study of Graves' ophthalmopathy and Graves' hyperthyroidism. Study-wide background: Researchers obtained peripheral blood at initial diagnosis, before any treatment had begun.

Fresh peripheral blood, around 10 ml, was the PBMC source. The CDR3 is made up of 14 amino acids. CDR1 LGHDT and CDR2 YNNKEL come from the germline V gene (reference sequence). Trimming removed 1 base from V and 0 bases from J, with 7 bases in between. Amplified TCR beta CDR3 regions were obtained using RNA transcripts as template. RT-PCR was first run with HTBI primers, then multiplex PCR in a second round. MiXCR was run by TCRdb on the multiplex PCR reads, yielding one entry per CDR3 protein. The profile shows under 250,000 distinct CDR3 sequences, under 25% of them singletons. The sample was peripheral blood. The sequence was obtained from a woman between 45 and 60 years old with Graves' ophthalmopathy. The chain uses TRBV3-1 and TRBJ2-7, with D unresolved. The CDR3 protein is CASSQVRNSYEQYF. CDR3 bases: TGTGCCAGCAGCCAAGTTCGGAACTCCTACGAGCAGTACTTC.